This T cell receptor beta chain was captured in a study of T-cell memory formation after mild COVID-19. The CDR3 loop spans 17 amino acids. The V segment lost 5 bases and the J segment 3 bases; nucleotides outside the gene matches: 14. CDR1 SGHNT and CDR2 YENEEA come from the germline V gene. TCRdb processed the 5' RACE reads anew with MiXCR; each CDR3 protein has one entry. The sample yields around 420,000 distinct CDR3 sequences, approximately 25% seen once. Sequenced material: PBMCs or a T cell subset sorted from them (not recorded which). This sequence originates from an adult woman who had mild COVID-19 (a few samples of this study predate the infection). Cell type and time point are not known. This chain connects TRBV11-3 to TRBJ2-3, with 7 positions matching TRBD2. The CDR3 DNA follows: TGTGCCAGCAGCCGGAAGTGGTGGCGGGAGTCGACAGATACGCAGTATTTT. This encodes CASSRKWWRESTDTQYF.